The 18 T cell receptor beta chains reported below all come from one sample, sequenced in a study of human T cells and chemical hapten exposure. Via MiXCR, TCRdb re-called the RACE reads, giving one row per CDR3 protein. The sample holds more than 70,000 distinct CDR3 sequences, around 9.9% seen once. Time point described: patch test 3, about 24 weeks after DPC sensitization. Noted treatment: therapeutic diphenylcyclopropenone sensitization with weekly scalp DPC. The sample consisted of whole blood, taken in connection with sensitization to the hapten diphenylcyclopropenone (DPC). The receptors stem from a woman aged 25 to 39 with alopecia areata. Some clones in this sample may be carry-over from other donors' samples.

In its sample, this clonotype was seen a few times. V gene TRBV11-2 combines with J gene TRBJ1-6, with 7 bases identical to TRBD1. Germline loops: CDR1 SGHAT, CDR2 FQNNGV. This CDR3 region has 14 residues. After removal of 1 base from V and 9 bases from J, the junction contained 3 bases not matched to a gene. For the CDR3, the DNA is TGTGCCAGCAGCTTAGTACAGGGGCGTTCACCCCTCCACTTT. Its translation is CASSLVQGRSPLHF.

The table lists this clonotype with a few counts. The junction and the germline gene differ at one end; a read error may be behind it. J is TRBJ2-7 and V is TRBV28; weak D call: TRBD1 (6 bases). CDR1 is MDHEN and CDR2 is SYDVKM in the germline V gene. The CDR3 runs 12 residues. The CDR3 DNA reads TGTGCCAGCAGTTTACCAGGACAGCCCTTTCTCTTC. Translated, it gives CASSLPGQPFLF.

The gene calls are TRBV5-6 and TRBJ2-4; D unresolved. Germline lookup yields CDR1 SGHDT and CDR2 YYEEEE. V was trimmed by 0 bases and J by 6 bases, leaving 10 bases between them. This CDR3 is 14 amino acids long. This chain's CDR3 is CASSLGSRLNIQYF. CDR3 nucleotide sequence: TGTGCCAGCAGCTTGGGTTCCAGGTTAAACATTCAGTACTTC.

The rearrangement joins TRBV11-2 to TRBJ2-1, with D possibly TRBD2 on 5 matching bases. Trimming took 5 bases from V and 5 from J, leaving 13 bases between them. Looked up from germline, CDR1 is SGHAT and CDR2 is FQNNGV. The CDR3 is 14 amino acids. The CDR3 DNA reads TGTGCCAGCAGCGAGAGGGCTCCGAACAATGAGCAGTTCTTC. This sequence encodes CASSERAPNNEQFF.

This chain uses TRBV7-3 with TRBJ1-1, with TRBD1 matching 9 bases. CDR3 length: 15 residues. J gave up 0 bases and V 5 bases, and 4 bases lay outside the gene matches. Germline lookup yields CDR1 SGHTA and CDR2 FQGTGA. CDR3 sequence: CASSPTGGLNTEAFF. The CDR3 region has the DNA TGTGCCAGCAGCCCGACAGGGGGACTGAACACTGAAGCTTTCTTT.

This clonotype was detected many times. V and J are TRBV7-9 and TRBJ2-2; D gene unclear. Looked up from germline, CDR1 is SEHNR and CDR2 is FQNEAQ (reference sequence). The CDR3 has 15 residues. V lost 3 bases, J lost 4 bases, and 12 bases lay in between. CDR3 amino acids: CASSFMLGSTGELFF. The CDR3 DNA follows: TGTGCCAGCAGCTTCATGCTGGGATCCACCGGGGAGCTGTTTTTT.

This clonotype was seen ten or more times. V gene TRBV7-2 combines with J gene TRBJ1-2; unclear D gene. In germline, CDR1 is SGHTA, CDR2 FQGNSA. The CDR3 has 14 amino acids. V was shortened by 4 bases and J by 4 bases, with 13 bases between the two germline ends. The CDR3 spells CASSSPLVFYGYTF. The CDR3 DNA follows: TGTGCCAGCAGCTCCCCCCTGGTCTTCTATGGCTACACCTTC.

This clonotype has just a few counts. The chain has TRBV4-1 and TRBJ2-1; the D gene is possibly TRBD1 (6 bases). The CDR3 consists of 16 residues. V was clipped by 1 base and J by 3 bases, with 13 bases between them. CDR1 MGHRA and CDR2 YSYEKL come from the germline V gene. The CDR3 region has the DNA TGCGCCAGCAGCCAAGCCGACAGGTACCTCTACAATGAGCAGTTCTTC. Translation: CASSQADRYLYNEQFF.

In its sample, this clonotype was seen a few times. The rearrangement uses TRBV20-1 and TRBJ2-3; TRBD2 is a possible D gene (6 bases). The germline V gene encodes CDR1 DFQATT and CDR2 SNEGSKA (reference sequence). The CDR3 has 13 residues. Between the trimmed V and J ends, which lost 5 bases and 5 bases, there was a span of 14 bases. CDR3 sequence reads: CSADAGLEDTQYF. The CDR3 nucleotides read TGCAGTGCTGACGCGGGACTGGAAGATACGCAGTATTTT.

This clonotype was counted ten times or more. The chain recombines TRBV28 with TRBJ1-5, with D perhaps TRBD1 (5 bases). Per the germline V gene, CDR1 is MDHEN and CDR2 is SYDVKM. Trimming pared 7 bases from V and 9 bases from J, leaving 22 bases between. The CDR3 spans 15 residues. CDR3: CASTPGTHPLGPQHF. CDR3 coding DNA: TGTGCCAGCACTCCCGGGACCCACCCTCTAGGGCCCCAGCATTTT.

This clonotype was recorded at least ten times. The V call is TRBV10-3, the J call TRBJ2-3; tentatively, D is TRBD2 (6 bases). Trimming left V 2 bases short and J 2 bases short, with 11 bases between. Per germline, CDR1 ENHRY and CDR2 SYGVKD. This CDR3 has 15 amino acids. The CDR3 DNA reads as TGTGCCATCAGTGAGAGGGAGGTTGTCACAGATACGCAGTATTTT. Translated, it gives CAISEREVVTDTQYF.

This clonotype was found a few times. V is TRBV7-2 and J is TRBJ1-5; 7 positions agree with TRBD1. The CDR3 loop spans 15 amino acids. After removal of 1 base from V and 4 bases from J, the junction contained 4 bases not matched to a gene. Germline V gene sequence: CDR1 SGHTA, CDR2 FQGNSA. This CDR3 reads CASSLDRGRNQPQHF. The CDR3 DNA reads as TGTGCCAGCAGCTTAGACAGGGGCAGGAATCAGCCCCAGCATTTT.

This clonotype turned up a few times. The chain combines TRBV7-9 with TRBJ2-1; TRBD2 agrees at 7 bases. The trim removed 5 bases at V and 3 bases at J, leaving 10 bases unmatched. Germline loops: CDR1 SEHNR, CDR2 FQNEAQ (reference sequence). There are 16 residues in the CDR3. The CDR3 is CASSARGGSGYNEQFF. CDR3 nucleotide sequence: TGTGCCAGCAGCGCCCGCGGCGGGAGTGGCTACAATGAGCAGTTCTTC.

In its sample, this clonotype was seen a few times. The chain employs TRBV20-1 and TRBJ1-1; the match to TRBD1 covers 8 bases. CDR1 is DFQATT, CDR2 SNEGSKA, per germline (reference sequence). The V gene end was trimmed by 5 bases and the J gene end by 4 bases; junction bases not matched to a gene: 9. This CDR3 comprises 14 residues. The DNA for the CDR3 is TGCAGTGCTTTCGCTACAGGGGGAGGCACTGAAGCTTTCTTT. Translation gives CSAFATGGGTEAFF.

V gene TRBV19 combines with J gene TRBJ2-5, with D possibly being TRBD2 (6 bases). The germline V and J ends were trimmed by 5 bases and 4 bases, with 14 bases remaining between them. The CDR3 is made up of 14 amino acids. Germline CDR1 and CDR2: LNHDA and SQIVND (reference sequence). The CDR3 region is CASSQDGGVETQYF. DNA of the CDR3: TGTGCCAGTAGTCAGGACGGCGGGGTAGAGACCCAGTACTTC.

This clonotype was seen repeatedly, ten times or more. The V gene is TRBV7-8, the J gene TRBJ2-4, with TRBD1 as a possible D gene (6 bases). The V end was cut by 3 bases, the J end by 7 bases, with 10 bases between. CDR1 is SGHVS, CDR2 FQNEAQ, per germline. The CDR3 consists of 13 residues. The CDR3 DNA reads as TGTGCCAGCAGCTTGGCAGGGGAGAACATTCAGTACTTC. The encoded protein is CASSLAGENIQYF.

The chain joins TRBV4-1 to TRBJ2-7; 7 nucleotides align to TRBD1. The V segment lost 3 bases and the J segment 2 bases; nucleotides outside the gene matches: 7. Germline V gene data show CDR1 as MGHRA and CDR2 as YSYEKL. The CDR3 length is 15 residues. The CDR3 loop is CASSQDDRETYEQYF. CDR3 DNA: TGCGCCAGCAGCCAGGATGACAGGGAAACCTACGAGCAGTACTTC.

This clonotype has ten or more counts. The rearrangement joins TRBV6-5 to TRBJ2-3, with 10 positions matching TRBD2. Germline loops: CDR1 MNHEY, CDR2 SVGAGI. The V and J ends lost 2 bases and 2 bases, in that order; junction bases with no gene match: 4. This CDR3 is built from 16 residues. CDR3: CASSYQAGGVTDTQYF. The CDR3 bases are TGTGCCAGCAGTTACCAAGCGGGGGGGGTCACAGATACGCAGTATTTT.